The 19 T cell receptor beta chains listed next were all sequenced from one sample in a study of breast tumors, draining lymph nodes, adjacent tissues. Each CDR3 protein is one row after TCRdb ran MiXCR on the multiplex PCR reads. The sample consists of under 35,000 distinct CDR3 sequences, approximately 63% of them appearing once. Source material: breast tumor tissue. Receptor source: a female donor with breast cancer. Some clones in this sample may be carry-over from other donors' samples.

There are a few counts of this clonotype. The chain carries TRBV29-1 and TRBJ2-3; 11 bases line up with TRBD1. Germline values: CDR1 SQVTM, CDR2 ANQGSEA. J gave up 0 bases and V 6 bases, and 11 bases lay outside the gene matches. The CDR3 runs 17 residues. The DNA for the CDR3 is TGCAGCGTAGCCGGGACAGGGGGGATTCGGAGCACAGATACGCAGTATTTT. Its protein is CSVAGTGGIRSTDTQYF.

Turning to this clonotype: The junction differs from germline at one of its ends, possibly a read error. This rearrangement joins TRBV6-5 to TRBJ1-1; no reliable D call. The CDR3 runs to 14 residues. Germline V gives CDR1 MNHEY, CDR2 SVGAGI. CDR3 sequence reads: CASGYGRMNTEAFF. DNA of the CDR3: TGTGCCAGCGGTTACGGTCGCATGAACACTGAAGCTTTCTTT.

This clonotype was picked up a small number of times. At one boundary the junction diverges from the germline segment, which might be a read error. The chain is built from TRBV20-1 and TRBJ2-7, with a weak D call TRBD1 (6 bases). CDR1 is DFQATT and CDR2 is SNEGSKA in the germline V gene (reference sequence). CDR3 size: 14 residues. The CDR3 spells CSAKGTLSPYERYF. The DNA of the CDR3 is TGCAGTGCTAAAGGGACATTGAGCCCCTACGAGCGGTACTTC.

This clonotype was recorded many times. The chain is built from TRBV9 and TRBJ2-1; 10 bases align to TRBD1. The trim removed 8 bases at V and 6 bases at J, leaving 8 bases unmatched. The CDR3 has 14 residues. Per germline, CDR1 SGDLS and CDR2 YYNGEE. The DNA for the CDR3 is TGTGCCAGTAAGGGACAGGGGAGTATCAATGAGCAGTTCTTC. This codes for CASKGQGSINEQFF.

The rearrangement links TRBV11-3 to TRBJ2-7; the D is unclear. Trimming took 4 bases from V and 0 from J, leaving 10 bases between them. CDR1 and CDR2 from the germline V gene are SGHNT and YENEEA. The CDR3 runs to 14 residues. Written as DNA, the CDR3 is TGTGCCAGCAGCTGGGTCTGGGTCTCCTACGAGCAGTACTTC. It yields the protein CASSWVWVSYEQYF.

As to this clonotype: The junction shows a germline mismatch at one end, possibly a read error. The chain recombines TRBV20-1 with TRBJ2-5, with D possibly TRBD1 on 6 matching bases. Germline CDR1 and CDR2: DFQATT and SNEGSKA (reference sequence). The CDR3 is 11 residues long. Written as DNA, the CDR3 is TGCAGTGCCTACGAGAGGGGGACCCAGTCCTTC. It encodes CSAYERGTQSF.

The rearrangement links TRBV30 to TRBJ2-1, with D perhaps given as TRBD1 or TRBD2 (5 bases each). Trimming took 7 bases from V and 8 from J, leaving 18 bases between them. The germline gives CDR1 GTSNPN, CDR2 SVGIG (reference sequence). The CDR3 contains 13 residues. Here the CDR3 DNA reads TGTGCCTCCCGGGACCCCAAAGTCCATGAGCAGTTCTTC. Residues: CASRDPKVHEQFF.

Points on this clonotype: A read error may produce the germline difference seen at one junction end. The chain joins TRBV4-3 to TRBJ1-4; TRBD1 aligns across 8 bases. CDR1 and CDR2 (germline): LGHNA, YSLEER. This CDR3 has 19 residues. This CDR3 is CAGSQDFAGTGSYNEKLFF. The CDR3 region has the DNA TGCGCCGGCAGCCAAGATTTCGCTGGGACAGGCTCCTACAATGAAAAACTGTTTTTT.

J is TRBJ1-2 and V is TRBV3-1; D gene uncertain. Germline loops: CDR1 LGHDT, CDR2 YNNKEL (reference sequence). V lost 0 bases, J lost 0 bases, and 17 bases lay in between. The CDR3 has 18 residues. CDR3 nucleotide sequence: TGTGCCAGCAGCCAAGAGAGAATAGGACGGGTCTCTAACTATGGCTACACCTTC. Amino acids: CASSQERIGRVSNYGYTF.

The gene calls are TRBV20-1 and TRBJ2-2; D unclear. The CDR3 length is 12 residues. The germline CDR1 and CDR2 sequences are DFQATT and SNEGSKA (reference sequence). Trimming took 5 bases from V and 5 from J, leaving 9 bases between them. CDR3 sequence: CSALRRTGELFF. The DNA for the CDR3 is TGCAGTGCTTTAAGGAGAACCGGGGAGCTGTTTTTT.

The genes are TRBV7-9 and TRBJ1-6; D is unclear. Germline V gives CDR1 SEHNR, CDR2 FQNEAQ (reference sequence). This CDR3 is 16 amino acids long. The V end lost 3 bases, the J end lost 9 bases, and 18 bases lay between the germline ends. The CDR3 region has the DNA TGTGCCAGCAGCTTTGGTCCAGACACCCGAATTTCACCCCTCCACTTT. Translation gives CASSFGPDTRISPLHF.

The chain is built from TRBV20-1 and TRBJ2-6; D perhaps matches TRBD2 (5 bases). The CDR3 totals 12 residues. Germline V gene data show CDR1 as DFQATT and CDR2 as SNEGSKA (reference sequence). The ends were cut back, 5 bases at V and 3 bases at J, with 5 bases in the middle. CDR3: CSAEGGANVLTF. CDR3 coding DNA: TGCAGTGCTGAGGGTGGGGCCAACGTCCTGACTTTC.

The count of this clonotype is one. The V gene is TRBV19, the J gene TRBJ2-2; unclear D gene. Germline V gene lookup returns CDR1 LNHDA and CDR2 SQIVND (reference sequence). The CDR3 sequence is 15 residues long. Trimming shortened V by 5 bases and J by 1 base, and 11 bases separated the two germline ends. The CDR3 region has the DNA TGTGCCAGTAGTGGAGCGCAGCTGAACACCGGGGAGCTGTTTTTT. This encodes CASSGAQLNTGELFF. The entire variable domain, with the rest obtained from reference TRBV19 and TRBJ2-2, is as follows: DGGITQSPKYLFRKEGQNVTLSCEQNLNHDAMYWYRQDPGQGLRLIYYSQIVNDFQKGDIAEGYSVSREKKESFPLTVTSAQKNPTAFYLCASSGAQLNTGELFFGEGSRLTVL.

About this clonotype itself: The junction differs from germline at one of its ends, possibly a read error. The chain joins TRBV6-4 to TRBJ2-2; 8 bases are a match to TRBD2. This CDR3 comprises 14 residues. Germline V gene lookup returns CDR1 MRHNA and CDR2 SNTAGT. CDR3 residues: CAGSASGSTGELFF. The CDR3 bases are TGTGCCGGCAGTGCCAGCGGGAGCACCGGGGAGCTGTTTTTT.

The V and J genes are TRBV19 and TRBJ2-1; D is uncertain. V lost 2 bases and J lost 8, with 4 bases in between. Germline V gene lookup returns CDR1 LNHDA and CDR2 SQIVND (reference sequence). This CDR3 comprises 11 residues. The CDR3 coding sequence is TGTGCCAGTAGTATATCTTATGAGCAGTTCTTC. Translating it yields CASSISYEQFF.

This clonotype was observed many times. CDR3 sequence reads: CASTPSGGTETQYF. CDR3 nucleotides: TGTGCCAGCACGCCTAGCGGGGGAACGGAGACCCAGTACTTC. The chain recombines TRBV6-2 or TRBV6-3 with TRBJ2-5; 10 nucleotides match TRBD2. CDR1 MNHEY and CDR2 SVGEGT come from the germline V gene. With 7 bases clipped from V and 5 bases from J, the junction kept 7 bases outside the gene matches. This CDR3 spans 14 amino acids.

This clonotype was observed a few times. This chain connects TRBV7-8 to TRBJ2-2; unclear D gene. V lost 3 bases, J lost 1 base, and 3 bases lay in between. This CDR3 comprises 13 residues. CDR1 is SGHVS and CDR2 is FQNEAQ in the germline V gene. The CDR3 region has the DNA TGTGCCAGCAGCTTGAAGAACACCGGGGAGCTGTTTTTT. As protein: CASSLKNTGELFF.

The chain couples TRBV29-1 to TRBJ1-1; D gene ambiguous. Looked up from germline, CDR1 is SQVTM and CDR2 is ANQGSEA. Trimming removed 3 bases from V and 0 bases from J, with 8 bases in between. The CDR3 length is 13 residues. This CDR3 is CSVEAQLNTEAFF. The CDR3 DNA reads TGCAGCGTTGAGGCACAACTGAACACTGAAGCTTTCTTT.

This clonotype is a singleton in its sample. The CDR3 sequence is CASSDSSGPAYASNEQFF. The CDR3 DNA follows: TGTGCCAGCAGCGACTCTAGCGGGCCCGCGTATGCCTCCAATGAGCAGTTCTTC. The chain combines TRBV9 with TRBJ2-1, with 8 bases identical to TRBD2. J was trimmed by 6 bases and V by 3 bases; bases with no gene match: 17. The CDR3 covers 18 residues. CDR1 SGDLS and CDR2 YYNGEE come from the germline V gene.